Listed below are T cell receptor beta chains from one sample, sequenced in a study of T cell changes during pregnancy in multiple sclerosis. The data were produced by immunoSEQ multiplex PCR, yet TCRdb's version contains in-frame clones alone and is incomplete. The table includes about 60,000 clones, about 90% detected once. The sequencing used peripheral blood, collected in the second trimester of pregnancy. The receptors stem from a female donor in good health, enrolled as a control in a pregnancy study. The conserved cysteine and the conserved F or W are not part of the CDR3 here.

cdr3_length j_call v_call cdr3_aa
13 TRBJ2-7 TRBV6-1 ASSELAGRTVEQY
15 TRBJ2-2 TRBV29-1 SVWAPGTSGSTGELF
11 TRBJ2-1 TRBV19 ASSILLYNEQF
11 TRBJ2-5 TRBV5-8 ASRRQGKETQY
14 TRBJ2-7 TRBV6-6 ASRSTGQGPAYEQY
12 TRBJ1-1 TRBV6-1 ASGRERALTEAF
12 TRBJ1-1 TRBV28 ASITGTGVTEAF
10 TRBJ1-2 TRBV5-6 ASSLDSYGYT
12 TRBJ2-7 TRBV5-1 ASSLAGSSYEQY
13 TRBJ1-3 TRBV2 ASSDPGFAGNTIY
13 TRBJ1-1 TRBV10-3 AISPGGAGNTEAF
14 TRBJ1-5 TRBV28 ASSLRGVGINQPQH
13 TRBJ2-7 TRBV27 ASTAEAGSSYEQY
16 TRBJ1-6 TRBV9 ASSPSGTGGARNSPLH
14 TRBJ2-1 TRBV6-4 ASSDQPGQGYNEQF
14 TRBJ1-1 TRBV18 ASSSSGQGANTEAF
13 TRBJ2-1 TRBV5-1 ASSHGLMDYNEQF
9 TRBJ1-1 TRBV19 ASRGGSEAF
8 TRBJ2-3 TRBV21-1 ASLADTQY
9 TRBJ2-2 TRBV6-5 ASGIFGELF
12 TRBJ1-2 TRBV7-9 ASSLVGQNYGYT
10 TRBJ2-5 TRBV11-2 ASSPRQETQY
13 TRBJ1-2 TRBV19 ASSIDLQRGDGYT